The 4 T cell receptor beta chains listed next were all sequenced from one sample in a study of beta chain features in type 1 diabetes. Expressed TCRB transcripts were sequenced because the isolated RNA had all been reverse transcribed beforehand. Libraries were prepared by immunoSEQ multiplex PCR; TCRdb keeps only in-frame clonotypes and omits some of them. Of a few hundred thousand clones listed, approximately 14% were seen once; the top ten hold roughly 6.7%. Sequencing used central memory CD4+ T cells from blood. These receptors were obtained from a man in his thirties or forties in good health.

Concerning this clone itself: One end of the junction fails to match germline, which may point to a read error. The chain uses TRBV10-3 and TRBJ1-1; 8 bases line up with TRBD1. This CDR3 has 14 amino acids. The germline V gene has CDR1 ENHRY and CDR2 SYGVKD. DNA for the CDR3: TGTGCCAGCAGTGAGCAGGGGGCTTATACTGAAGCTTTCTTT. Its translation: CASSEQGAYTEAFF.

V gene TRBV10-1 combines with J gene TRBJ2-1; 8 nucleotides agree with TRBD2. CDR1 is WNHNN, CDR2 SYGVQD, per germline (reference sequence). The CDR3 runs 14 residues. V dropped 4 bases and J dropped 3; count of bases not matched to a gene: 2. The CDR3 nucleotides read TGCGCCAGCAGTGCCCGGGGGGGCTACAATGAGCAGTTCTTC. This gives the protein CASSARGGYNEQFF.

This clone showed up just a few times. The V call is TRBV10-3, the J call TRBJ2-3, with 9 positions matching TRBD2. This CDR3 comprises 14 residues. V lost 11 bases and J lost 9; bases outside the gene matches: 15. CDR1 is ENHRY and CDR2 is SYGVKD in the germline V gene. The DNA for the CDR3 is TGTGCCGTAAAAGATACGGCGACTAGCGGAACGCAGTATTTT. This translates into CAVKDTATSGTQYF.

This clone was seen a few times. V gene TRBV5-1 combines with J gene TRBJ2-5, with 8 nucleotides matching TRBD1. The CDR3 loop spans 13 amino acids. Losses at the gene ends were 4 bases for V and 5 bases for J; bases not matched to a gene: 4. Germline loops: CDR1 SGHRS, CDR2 YFSETQ. This CDR3 reads CASSAGGLETQYF. CDR3 sequence (DNA): TGCGCCAGCAGCGCAGGGGGCCTGGAGACCCAGTACTTC.